This T cell receptor (beta chain) stems from a study of type 1 and type 2 diabetes patients (dated by TCRdb to about 2016). Some background on the complete study: Ten or so type 1 diabetes patients, a few type 2 diabetes patients and about 6 nondiabetic controls were recruited in China to form the cohort. Throughout the study, CD4 or CD8 MicroBeads on MACS columns were used to positively select CD4+ and CD8+ T cells from PBMCs. Altogether, roughly 19 million paired-end reads were produced across the whole study. In the study, high-throughput sequencing was used to profile TCRbeta repertoires so that type 1 diabetes, type 2 diabetes and nondiabetic individuals could be compared. Type 2 diabetes patients were used as a disease comparison group for the type 1 diabetes patients. When approximately 21-cycle amplification was compared with roughly 25-cycle amplification, V gene usage looked similar, suggesting that primer efficiencies were similar and PCR bias was random. TCRbeta libraries were sequenced paired-end on Illumina HiSeq 2000 or MiSeq instruments.

V loses 4 bases of germline sequence and J loses 3 bases, and the interval between the two ends is 10 bases. The germline V gene encodes CDR1 SGHTA and CDR2 FQGTGA. The CDR3 holds 15 amino acids from the cysteine to the phenylalanine. Only the CDR3 portion is preserved as DNA: 45 bases, with reading frame beginning at the first base. This clonotype was recorded a few times. The antigen this receptor binds is unknown. Nothing much larger sits one base from this clone, and base qualities are not available. Sequencing took place on an Illumina MiSeq. TCRbeta CDR3 amplification used genomic DNA from the sorted T cell subsets as template. The TCRbeta CDR3 region was amplified by multiplex PCR using 30 forward and 13 reverse primers. PCR products were purified with AMPure XP beads, after which indices and adaptors were added in a second approximately 25-cycle PCR. Before sequencing, the QIAquick Gel Extraction Kit was used to gel-purify the libraries. The authors processed their data as follows. FLASH was used to merge the paired-end reads, and IgBLAST was used to align the reads to IMGT V, D and J germline references. After reads whose alignment identity to germline references fell below 70% were discarded, about 10 million reads remained study-wide. Following IMGT definitions, CDR3 boundaries, reading frame and productivity were assigned. A highly-expanded clone was defined as any clone making up 1% or more of reads, and normalized Shannon entropy served as the measure of diversity. Unpaired two-tailed t-tests were used to test group differences in Shannon entropy. Clones were called with MiXCR by TCRdb after fastp trimmed the public reads at Q25, and only in-frame beta chains were retained. Identical CDR3 protein sequences are pooled into one entry, listed with their most common genes and DNA. TCRdb's processing, not the authors' own work, is the source of the V and J calls. Within this sample are some 250,000 distinct CDR3 sequences, with around 47% of them counted one time only. About 13% of the sample is taken by the ten largest.

Every diabetic patient fulfilled standard classification criteria for type 1 or type 2 diabetes, and glucose and C-peptide were measured using WHO-recommended methods. Donors were excluded if they had other autoimmune diseases or infections within the previous four weeks. From each participant, approximately 10 milliliters of peripheral blood were collected. PBMCs were isolated with LymphoPrep density separation. What the study reported, not specific to this receptor: V and J gene usage patterns of type 2 diabetes and control samples were highly correlated, averaging around 0.97 between samples. Because only a limited number of T2D and control samples were sequenced, some T1D-only HECs might also appear in more T2D or control samples. High diversity was shown by type 2 diabetes repertoires, and the diversity was significantly greater than that of type 1 diabetes repertoires in both CD4+ and CD8+ T cells. Age and gender were not matched between study groups, possibly biasing interpretation. Type 2 diabetes patients had few highly-expanded CD4+ clones, median one, accounting for a median approximately 4% of reads.

This receptor was taken from a man in his late teens or twenties with type 2 diabetes. The specimen was peripheral blood mononuclear cells (PBMCs). This sequence uses TRBV7-3 and TRBJ1-6; TRBD1 is a weak D gene call, 5 bases matching. The CDR3 sequence is CASSYRGNYNSPLHF. In nucleotide form, the sequence is TGTGCCAGCAGCTACCGGGGCAACTATAATTCACCCCTCCACTTT.